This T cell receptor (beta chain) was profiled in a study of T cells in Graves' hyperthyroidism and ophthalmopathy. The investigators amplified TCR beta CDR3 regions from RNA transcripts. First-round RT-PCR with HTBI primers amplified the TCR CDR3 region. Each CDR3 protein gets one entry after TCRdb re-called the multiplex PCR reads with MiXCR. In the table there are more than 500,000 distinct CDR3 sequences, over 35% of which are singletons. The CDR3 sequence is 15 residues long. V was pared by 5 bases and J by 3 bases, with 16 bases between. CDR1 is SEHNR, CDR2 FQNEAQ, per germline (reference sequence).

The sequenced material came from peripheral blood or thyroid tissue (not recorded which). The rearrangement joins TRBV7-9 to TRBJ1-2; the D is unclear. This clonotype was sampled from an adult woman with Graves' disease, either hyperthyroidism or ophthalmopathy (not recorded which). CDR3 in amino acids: CASSRSPSTDYGYTF. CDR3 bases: TGTGCCAGCAGCAGATCCCCCAGCACGGACTATGGCTACACCTTC.